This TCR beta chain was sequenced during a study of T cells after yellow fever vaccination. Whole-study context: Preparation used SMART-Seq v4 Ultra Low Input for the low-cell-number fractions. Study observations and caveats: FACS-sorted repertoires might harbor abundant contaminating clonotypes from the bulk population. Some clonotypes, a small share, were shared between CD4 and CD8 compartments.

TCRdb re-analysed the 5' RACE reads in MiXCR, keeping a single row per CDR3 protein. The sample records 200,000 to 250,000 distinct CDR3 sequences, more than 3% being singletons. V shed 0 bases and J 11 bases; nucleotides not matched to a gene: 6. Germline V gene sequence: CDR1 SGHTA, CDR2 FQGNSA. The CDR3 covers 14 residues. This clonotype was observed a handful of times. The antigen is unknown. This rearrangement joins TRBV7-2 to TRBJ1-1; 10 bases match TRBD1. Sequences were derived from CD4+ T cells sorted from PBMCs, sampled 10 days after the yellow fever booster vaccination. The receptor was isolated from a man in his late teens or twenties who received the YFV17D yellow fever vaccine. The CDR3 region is CASSLARGTGDAFF. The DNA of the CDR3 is TGTGCCAGCAGCTTAGCGCGGGGGACAGGGGACGCTTTCTTT.